The table lists the clone carrying this TCR beta chain with a few counts. How the authors handled the data: Amplification from reference gene primers served as the basis for estimated nucleated cell counts. Method: immunoSEQ multiplex PCR; TCRdb's copy keeps in-frame clones and lacks some. V, J and clone size derive from that table, while D and trimming were established from the DNA sequence. The data contain more than 85,000 clones, approximately 85% of them singletons. The entry originates in a study of blood T cell repertoires in COVID-19. This CDR3 comprises 12 residues. Germline CDR1 reads SGHRS; CDR2 reads YFSETQ. Trimming shortened V by 0 bases and J by 8 bases, and 6 bases separated the two germline ends.

What was sequenced was peripheral blood. The source is a woman aged 55-70 years with acute or convalescent COVID-19. The chain links TRBV5-1 to TRBJ2-1, with D unclear. The CDR3 here is CASSLAIDEQFF. CDR3 coding DNA: TGCGCCAGCAGCTTGGCCATAGATGAGCAGTTCTTC.